This entry features one T cell receptor (beta chain) sequence. In the source study's methods: By means of reference gene primer amplification, nucleated cell counts were estimated. Profiled with immunoSEQ multiplex PCR; TCRdb holds only in-frame clones, not every one. V and J calls and clone size are copied from that table; D and trimming were computed from the DNA. The sample includes roughly 40,000 clones, almost 80% of them seen just once. The sample is drawn from a study of blood T cell repertoires in COVID-19. Turning to the study itself: Collection of acute and convalescent COVID-19 samples took place in the United States, Italy and Spain.

There are 13 residues in the CDR3. The V end lost 6 bases, the J end lost 3 bases, and 11 bases lay between the germline ends. Germline values: CDR1 SGHVS, CDR2 FQNEAQ. The gene calls are TRBV7-8 and TRBJ1-2; D uncertain. Sequenced sample: peripheral blood. This receptor was taken from a woman older than 75 with acute or convalescent COVID-19. The chain's CDR3 is CASRTYLDYGYTF. CDR3 bases: TGTGCCAGCAGAACATATCTTGACTATGGCTACACCTTC.